This T cell receptor (beta chain) was recorded in a study of blood T cell repertoires in COVID-19. Measured with immunoSEQ multiplex PCR; TCRdb has only the in-frame clones, and not every one. The sample records more than 150,000 clones, 85% to 90% being singletons. This clone was seen only once. Trimming pared 2 bases from V and 0 bases from J, leaving 11 bases between. Germline CDR1 reads MNHNS; CDR2 reads SASEGT. CDR3 length equals 17 residues. Sequencing input: peripheral blood. This sequence joins TRBV6-1 and TRBJ1-6, with no clear D. This clonotype originated in a woman younger than 35 who had recovered from COVID-19. The CDR3 DNA is TGTGCCAGCAGTGAAAGCGCGGCGAGCTCCTATAATTCACCCCTCCACTTT. This translates into CASSESAASSYNSPLHF.